The 20 T cell receptor beta chains listed next were all sequenced from one sample in a study of T cells in Graves' hyperthyroidism and ophthalmopathy. Authors of the study amplified TCR beta CDR3 regions from RNA transcripts. Initially, a first-round RT-PCR of the TCR CDR3 employed the HTBI primer set. TCRdb fed the multiplex PCR reads into MiXCR, producing one record per CDR3 protein. The data show around 350,000 distinct CDR3 sequences, with roughly 14% seen just once and roughly 26% held by the top ten. The sample consisted of blood. The receptors shown here come from a woman aged 18 to 35 with Graves' hyperthyroidism that later progressed to Graves' ophthalmopathy.

This clonotype has just a few counts. The rearrangement uses TRBV4-1 and TRBJ1-4; 8 positions match TRBD1. Trimming cost V 3 bases and J 7 bases; bases outside gene matches: 7. This CDR3 has 15 residues. Germline V gives CDR1 MGHRA, CDR2 YSYEKL. CDR3 in amino acids: CASSQTTQGGEKLFF. The DNA of the CDR3 is TGCGCCAGCAGCCAGACAACACAGGGGGGTGAAAAACTGTTTTTT.

This clonotype has just a few counts. The chain employs TRBV4-3 and TRBJ1-2; possibly TRBD1 for D (6 bases). Germline CDR1 LGHNA, CDR2 YSLEER. Trimming pared 0 bases from V and 7 bases from J, leaving 15 bases between. The CDR3 contains 15 residues. CDR3 sequence reads: CASSQDGTPSRGYTF. The CDR3 nucleotides are TGCGCCAGCAGCCAAGATGGGACACCTAGTCGTGGCTACACCTTC.

This clonotype has ten or more counts. Its ends do not fully match the called genes, so a read error is possible. The genes are TRBV28 and TRBJ2-7, with 7 bases aligning to TRBD1. Germline loops: CDR1 MDHEN, CDR2 SYDVKM. The CDR3 extends over 16 amino acids. CDR3 sequence (DNA): TGTGCCAACAGTTTGGATAGGGGGCATTACTCCTACGAGCAGTACTTC. It encodes CANSLDRGHYSYEQYF.

This clonotype was observed at least ten times. The chain is built from TRBV20-1 and TRBJ2-7; no definite D call. This CDR3 has 13 residues. CDR1 is DFQATT and CDR2 is SNEGSKA in the germline V gene (reference sequence). The germline V and J ends were trimmed by 0 bases and 2 bases, with 8 bases remaining between them. CDR3 amino acids: CSAREWTTYEQYF. The CDR3 DNA reads as TGCAGTGCTAGAGAATGGACGACCTACGAGCAGTACTTC.

This rearrangement joins TRBV12-3 or TRBV12-4 to TRBJ2-1, with a possible D match to TRBD2 (5 bases). Trimming pared 5 bases from V and 4 bases from J, leaving 9 bases between. The CDR3 covers 13 residues. Written as DNA, the CDR3 is TGTGCCAGCAGTACAAGGGAGTACAATGAGCAGTTCTTC. This translates into CASSTREYNEQFF.

The J gene is TRBJ2-7, the V gene TRBV11-2; 7 bases map to TRBD2. CDR1 is SGHAT, CDR2 FQNNGV, per germline. The CDR3 is 15 amino acids. Trimming took 1 base from V and 3 from J; bases not matched to a gene: 6. This CDR3 is CASSLGGASGYEQYF. CDR3 sequence (DNA): TGTGCCAGCAGCTTAGGGGGAGCTAGCGGCTACGAGCAGTACTTC.

This clonotype was found many times. The chain recombines TRBV20-1 with TRBJ1-5; D not certain. Germline V gene data show CDR1 as DFQATT and CDR2 as SNEGSKA (reference sequence). Between the trimmed V and J ends, which lost 3 bases and 0 bases, there was a span of 24 bases. The CDR3 covers 19 residues. For the CDR3, the DNA is TGCAGTGCTAGCTCTTGGTTAGGAAAAGCAATTTATAGCAATCAGCCCCAGCATTTT. Translation gives CSASSWLGKAIYSNQPQHF.

This clonotype has a handful of counts. The CDR3 is CSVEQGNTIYF. The CDR3, as DNA: TGCAGCGTTGAACAGGGAAACACCATATATTTT. This chain connects TRBV29-1 to TRBJ1-3; D unclear. Deletions cut 2 bases from V and 4 bases from J, with 3 bases between. The CDR3 spans 11 residues. Germline V gene lookup returns CDR1 SQVTM and CDR2 ANQGSEA.

Many counts were recorded for this clonotype. This chain links TRBV12-3 or TRBV12-4 with TRBJ1-4, with a weak D call TRBD1 (5 bases). Trimming removed 5 bases at V and 0 bases at J, with 19 bases between. The CDR3 spans 18 residues. CDR3 loop: CASSPGRGQGATNEKLFF. CDR3 coding DNA: TGTGCCAGCAGTCCGGGACGGGGTCAGGGAGCAACTAATGAAAAACTGTTTTTT.

This chain uses TRBV15 with TRBJ1-4; TRBD1 agrees at 8 bases. Germline assignment: CDR1 LNHNV and CDR2 YYDKDF (reference sequence). V shed 0 bases, J shed 7 bases, and the junction held 4 bases outside the gene matches. The CDR3 contains 15 residues. CDR3 in amino acids: CATSRDGQGGEKLFF. CDR3 DNA: TGTGCCACCAGCAGAGATGGACAGGGTGGTGAAAAACTGTTTTTT.

This chain connects TRBV7-2 to TRBJ2-2; 7 bases agree with TRBD1. V shed 0 bases, J shed 1 base, and the junction held 14 bases outside the gene matches. This CDR3 contains 20 residues. Looked up from germline, CDR1 is SGHTA and CDR2 is FQGNSA. The CDR3 DNA is TGTGCCAGCAGCTTAGCCCCGGTAGACAGGGCGGCTCAGAACACCGGGGAGCTGTTTTTT. Its translation: CASSLAPVDRAAQNTGELFF. The complete variable domain, with remaining parts taken from reference TRBV7-2 and TRBJ2-2, reads GAGVSQSPSNKVTEKGKDVELRCDPISGHTALYWYRQSLGQGLEFLIYFQGNSAPDKSGLPSDRFSAERTGGSVSTLTIQRTQQEDSAVYLCASSLAPVDRAAQNTGELFFGEGSRLTVL.

This clonotype was counted between two and nine times. The chain joins TRBV20-1 to TRBJ2-7, with a weak D call TRBD2 (6 bases). V lost 7 bases, J lost 3 bases, and 13 bases lay in between. The germline V gene encodes CDR1 DFQATT and CDR2 SNEGSKA (reference sequence). The CDR3 covers 12 residues. CDR3 region: CSEGRWVYEQYF. For the CDR3, the DNA is TGCAGTGAGGGGAGGTGGGTCTACGAGCAGTACTTC.

The chain carries TRBV20-1 and TRBJ1-5; D is undetermined. Germline CDR1 and CDR2: DFQATT and SNEGSKA (reference sequence). V lost 1 base, J lost 2 bases, and 15 bases lay in between. The CDR3 has 16 amino acids. This CDR3 reads CSARGSGITGNQPQHF. The CDR3 DNA is TGCAGTGCTAGAGGGTCCGGGATTACAGGCAATCAGCCCCAGCATTTT.

This chain joins TRBV27 and TRBJ2-6; D remains unclear. Germline CDR1 is MNHEY and CDR2 is SMNVEV (reference sequence). This CDR3 has 14 residues. Trimming took off 10 bases at V and 0 bases at J, with 10 bases between the two ends. CDR3 sequence reads: CATSWVSGANVLTF. CDR3 coding DNA: TGTGCCACCTCATGGGTCTCTGGGGCCAACGTCCTGACTTTC.

At least ten counts were recorded for this clonotype. The V gene is TRBV11-2, the J gene TRBJ1-1; tentative D call: TRBD1 (5 bases). Germline loops: CDR1 SGHAT, CDR2 FQNNGV. The ends were cut back, 3 bases at V and 11 bases at J, with 13 bases in the middle. The CDR3 length is 12 residues. The CDR3 region has the DNA TGTGCCAGCAGCTTTCCGGCAGGGCCGGCTTTCTTT. Protein product: CASSFPAGPAFF. Using reference TRBV11-2 and TRBJ1-1 for the parts outside the CDR3, the full variable domain is EAGVAQSPRYKIIEKRQSVAFWCNPISGHATLYWYQQILGQGPKLLIQFQNNGVVDDSQLPKDRFSAERLKGVDSTLKIQPAKLEDSAVYLCASSFPAGPAFFGQGTRLTVV.

Comment on this clonotype: A read error may be the cause here, since a much bigger clone is one base away. The V gene is TRBV11-2, the J gene TRBJ2-7; D gene uncertain. Germline assignment: CDR1 SGHAT and CDR2 FQNNGV. The CDR3 has 13 residues. The CDR3 is CASSSSIVYGQYF. The DNA for the CDR3 is TGTGCCAGCAGCTCGAGCATAGTCTACGGGCAGTACTTC.

Comments on this clonotype: Possible read error: a much larger clone is one base away. V usage is TRBV13 and J usage is TRBJ1-3, with no clear D. CDR3 size: 16 residues. Per the germline V gene, CDR1 is PRHDT and CDR2 is FYEKMQ (reference sequence). CDR3 bases: TGTGCCAGCAGCGTTATGGGAGGTTACTCTGGAAACACCACATATTTT. This sequence encodes CASSVMGGYSGNTTYF.

With regard to this clonotype: Sequence at one end of the junction differs from germline and may be a read error. The V call is TRBV20-1, the J call TRBJ2-1; TRBD2 agrees at 13 bases. The CDR3 totals 16 residues. Germline assignment: CDR1 DFQATT and CDR2 SNEGSKA (reference sequence). The CDR3 reads CSASSGLAGEGNDQFF. For the CDR3, the DNA is TGCAGTGCTAGTTCCGGACTAGCGGGAGAGGGGAATGATCAGTTCTTC.

In this sample, this clonotype turned up many times. The rearrangement links TRBV28 to TRBJ2-1, with a possible D match to TRBD2 (6 bases). CDR1 is MDHEN, CDR2 SYDVKM, per germline. This CDR3 region has 13 residues. V was trimmed by 8 bases and J by 6 bases, leaving 14 bases between them. The CDR3 DNA follows: TGTGCCAGCCGAACGGGACTTCGCAATGAGCAGTTCTTC. It translates to CASRTGLRNEQFF.

The chain has TRBV5-4 and TRBJ2-3; perhaps D is TRBD1 or TRBD2 (5 bases each). V shed 5 bases and J shed 5 bases, with 18 bases lying between them. The CDR3 is made up of 15 amino acids. The germline V gene has CDR1 SGHNT and CDR2 YYREEE (reference sequence). The CDR3 loop reads CASSGEGSWRDTQYF. The CDR3 nucleotides read TGTGCCAGCAGTGGTGAGGGGTCGTGGAGAGATACGCAGTATTTT.